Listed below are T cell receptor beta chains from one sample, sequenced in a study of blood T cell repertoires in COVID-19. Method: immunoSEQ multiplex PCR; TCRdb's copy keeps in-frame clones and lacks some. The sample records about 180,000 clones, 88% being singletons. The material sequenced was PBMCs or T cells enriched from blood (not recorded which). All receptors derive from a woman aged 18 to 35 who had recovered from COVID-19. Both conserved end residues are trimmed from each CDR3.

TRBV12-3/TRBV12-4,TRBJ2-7,ASSNSPYEQY
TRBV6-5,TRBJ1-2,ASSYEGQNIYGYT
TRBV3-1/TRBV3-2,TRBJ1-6,ASSLQGPAANSPLH
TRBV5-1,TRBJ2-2,ASSFGGNTGELF
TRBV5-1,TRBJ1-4,ASSPRGRGEKLF
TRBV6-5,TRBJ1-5,ASIDGQGGNQPQH
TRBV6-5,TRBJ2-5,ASRGGSGRVETQY
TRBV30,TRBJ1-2,ASSKGALGYGYT
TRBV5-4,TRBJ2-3,ASSPGLAGDTQY
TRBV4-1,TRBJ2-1,ASSQGPSGRRHEQF
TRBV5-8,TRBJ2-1,ASRPQGGSYNEQF
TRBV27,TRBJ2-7,ASSLLAGGLRSEQY
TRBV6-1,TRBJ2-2,ASSEEAGGLTGELF
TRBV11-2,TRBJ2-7,ASSPERGFYEQY
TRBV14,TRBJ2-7,ASSAGPSYEQY
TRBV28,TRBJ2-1,ASSLGGEFSEQF
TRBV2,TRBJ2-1,ASSGGLGREQF
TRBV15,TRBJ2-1,ATSRDLWREGYNEQF
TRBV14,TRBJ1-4,ASSVRAGGDYEKLF
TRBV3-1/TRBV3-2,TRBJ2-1,ASSQDFASDWDEQF
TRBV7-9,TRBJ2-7,ASSLGGESYEQY
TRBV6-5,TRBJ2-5,ASSPGGGVETQY
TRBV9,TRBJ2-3,ASSVGAGPTDTQY
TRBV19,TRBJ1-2,ASSPGQGYGYT
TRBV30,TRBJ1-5,AWSAGQGNQPQH
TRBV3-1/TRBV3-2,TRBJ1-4,ASSQTYYEKLF
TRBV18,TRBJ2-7,ASSPGAQSSYEQY
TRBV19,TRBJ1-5,ASSFGTPGQPQH
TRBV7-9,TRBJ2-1,ASSSAYREFEQF
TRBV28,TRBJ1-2,ASRTPGNGGYT
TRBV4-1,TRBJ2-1,ASSQGTAGPYNEQF
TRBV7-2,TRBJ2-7,ASIRDPQVSYEQY
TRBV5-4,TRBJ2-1,ASSLALAGGFSEQF
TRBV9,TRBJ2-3,ASKKSGGLAGTDTQY
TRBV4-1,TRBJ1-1,ASSQVGTAVEAF
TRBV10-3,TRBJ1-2,AISPRDSDPYGYT
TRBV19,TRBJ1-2,ASSSPGKGYGYT
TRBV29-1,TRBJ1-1,SVAHVMGPASATEAF
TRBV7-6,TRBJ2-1,ASSLVAGRYNEQF
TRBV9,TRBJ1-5,ASSGGQGGQPQH
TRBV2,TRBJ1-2,ASSPDSNYGYT
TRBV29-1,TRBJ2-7,SVGYGLAYEQY
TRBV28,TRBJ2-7,ASRPTVSYEQY
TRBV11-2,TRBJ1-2,ASSVGPGGGYGYT
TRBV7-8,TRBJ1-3,ASSLVLGAGGNTIY
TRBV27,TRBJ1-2,ASSHRGFYGYT
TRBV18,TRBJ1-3,ASSPPTGTIY
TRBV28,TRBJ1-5,ASSSFGGHGQPQH
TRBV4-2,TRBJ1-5,ASSQDRRNQPQH
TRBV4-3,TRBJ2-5,ASSQGNSQTQY
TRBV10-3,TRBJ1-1,AISESVGVGTEAF
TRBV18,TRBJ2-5,ASSPQTGMWETQY
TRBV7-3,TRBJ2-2,ASSTTSGRNTGELF
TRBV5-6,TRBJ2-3,ASQALGLGASTDTQY
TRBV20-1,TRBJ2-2,SARDTGELF
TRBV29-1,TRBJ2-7,SLTGDRGR
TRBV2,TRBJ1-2,ASSETGSYGYT
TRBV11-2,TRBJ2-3,ASSSGTGGTDTQY
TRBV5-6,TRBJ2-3,ASSLDEPLLISTDTQY